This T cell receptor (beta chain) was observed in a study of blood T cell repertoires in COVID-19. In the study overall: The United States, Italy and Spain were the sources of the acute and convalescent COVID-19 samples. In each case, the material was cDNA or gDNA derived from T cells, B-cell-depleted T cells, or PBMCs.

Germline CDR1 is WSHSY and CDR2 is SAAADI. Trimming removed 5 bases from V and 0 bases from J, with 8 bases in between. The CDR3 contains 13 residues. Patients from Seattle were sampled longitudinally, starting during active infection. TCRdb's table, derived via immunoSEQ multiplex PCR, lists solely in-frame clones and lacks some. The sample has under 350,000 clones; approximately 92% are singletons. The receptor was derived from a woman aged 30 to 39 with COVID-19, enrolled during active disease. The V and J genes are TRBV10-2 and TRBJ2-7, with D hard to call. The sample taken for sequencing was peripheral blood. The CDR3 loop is CASSLLSSYEQYF. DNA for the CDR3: TGCGCCAGCAGTCTTCTGAGCTCCTACGAGCAGTACTTC.